Each of the 22 T cell receptor beta chains below was sequenced from the same sample in a study of beta chain features in type 1 diabetes. The study's findings and limits: Within each of all four CD4+ subsets, Type 1 diabetes patients had TCRB CDR3s that were moderately but significantly shorter.

Their antigen targets remain unknown. Every bit of the isolated RNA underwent reverse transcription, so sequencing read expressed TCRB transcripts. The table came from immunoSEQ multiplex PCR; TCRdb's copy has only in-frame clones and leaves some out. The sample gives over 650,000 clones, about an eighth of which show up once; 0.035% to 0.045% is in the top ten. Input material: naive CD4+ T cells from blood. These receptors originate from a man aged 18 to 29 with type 1 diabetes.

This clone was detected a few times. This chain links TRBV29-1 with TRBJ1-1; TRBD1 aligns across 7 bases. This CDR3 comprises 13 residues. Germline values: CDR1 SQVTM, CDR2 ANQGSEA. After removal of 8 bases from V and 1 base from J, the junction contained 7 bases not matched to a gene. The CDR3: CSFSQGTNTEAFF. The CDR3 nucleotides read TGCAGCTTTTCACAGGGGACGAACACTGAAGCTTTCTTT.

The chain has TRBV7-2 and TRBJ2-2; 10 positions agree with TRBD1. The CDR3 is 14 amino acids. The germline V gene has CDR1 SGHTA and CDR2 FQGNSA. V was pared by 3 bases and J by 5 bases, with 0 bases of the junction left unmatched. In DNA, the CDR3 is TGTGCCAGCAGCTTGGGACAGGGGACCGGGGAGCTGTTTTTT. This codes for CASSLGQGTGELFF. Full variable domain (rest looked up from reference TRBV7-2 and TRBJ2-2): GAGVSQSPSNKVTEKGKDVELRCDPISGHTALYWYRQSLGQGLEFLIYFQGNSAPDKSGLPSDRFSAERTGGSVSTLTIQRTQQEDSAVYLCASSLGQGTGELFFGEGSRLTVL.

The chain is built from TRBV30 and TRBJ1-1; TRBD1 matches at 9 bases. This CDR3 has 13 amino acids. The germline V gene encodes CDR1 GTSNPN and CDR2 SVGIG (reference sequence). J lost 5 bases, V lost 8 bases, and 9 bases had no gene match. The CDR3 here is CARRDRALTEAFF. The CDR3 DNA reads TGTGCCAGACGGGACAGGGCCCTAACTGAAGCTTTCTTT.

This clone was seen a handful of times. This chain uses TRBV29-1 with TRBJ2-2, with a possible D match to TRBD2 (6 bases). The germline V gene has CDR1 SQVTM and CDR2 ANQGSEA. Trimming removed 5 bases from V and 5 bases from J, with 18 bases in between. The CDR3 covers 15 residues. CDR3: CSVPWERAGTGELFF. CDR3 bases: TGCAGCGTTCCCTGGGAGCGGGCGGGGACCGGGGAGCTGTTTTTT.

Details on this clone: The same CDR3 arises from other DNA sequences in this sample as well. The chain carries TRBV5-1 and TRBJ2-1; D remains ambiguous. Trimming stripped 0 bases from V and 8 bases from J, with 6 bases between. CDR1 and CDR2 from the germline V gene are SGHRS and YFSETQ. There are 12 residues in the CDR3. The CDR3 nucleotides read TGCGCCAGCAGCTTGGGGGCGGATGAGCAGTTCTTC. It is translated as CASSLGADEQFF.

This clone was found a few times. This chain links TRBV30 with TRBJ1-6; no firm D call. V lost 4 bases and J 9 bases, leaving 13 bases between the germline ends. CDR1 and CDR2 from the germline V gene are GTSNPN and SVGIG (reference sequence). The CDR3 length is 13 residues. The CDR3 coding sequence is TGTGCCTGGACTGCCCAGAATGCTTCACCCCTCCACTTT. It encodes CAWTAQNASPLHF.

This clone was seen more than once but under ten times. The V and J genes are TRBV4-3 and TRBJ2-2; tentatively, D is TRBD2 (6 bases). This CDR3 comprises 16 residues. CDR1 LGHNA and CDR2 YSLEER come from the germline V gene. Deletions cut 4 bases from V and 5 bases from J, with 17 bases between. CDR3 sequence (DNA): TGCGCCAGCAGCCCACAGAGGCGGGGAGGTACCGGGGAGCTGTTTTTT. This codes for CASSPQRRGGTGELFF.

The chain joins TRBV19 to TRBJ1-2; D ambiguous. The CDR3 extends over 16 amino acids. Trimming cost V 5 bases and J 4 bases, with 20 bases left between them. CDR1 and CDR2 from the germline V gene are LNHDA and SQIVND (reference sequence). The CDR3 sequence: CASSPLGVGLSYGYTF. CDR3 in DNA: TGTGCCAGTAGTCCCCTAGGAGTCGGGCTGAGCTATGGCTACACCTTC.

The sample holds a few counts of this clone. The CDR3 bases are TGCAGCGTTGTAGGCCCTGGGGCAGCCTTTAGTTCACCCCTCCACTTT. It specifies CSVVGPGAAFSSPLHF. This rearrangement joins TRBV29-1 to TRBJ1-6, with D possibly TRBD1 on 5 matching bases. The CDR3 sequence is 16 residues long. The germline V gene encodes CDR1 SQVTM and CDR2 ANQGSEA. Trimming shortened V by 4 bases and J by 9 bases, and 22 bases separated the two germline ends.

This clone was recorded a few times. The rearrangement links TRBV5-1 to TRBJ2-7; D gene ambiguous. The CDR3 runs to 14 residues. CDR1 and CDR2 (germline): SGHRS, YFSETQ. The germline V and J ends were trimmed by 0 bases and 7 bases, with 14 bases remaining between them. CDR3 sequence reads: CASSLAEGQEEQYF. In DNA, the CDR3 is TGCGCCAGCAGCTTGGCCGAAGGTCAGGAAGAGCAGTACTTC.

The V gene is TRBV9, the J gene TRBJ2-1; TRBD2 agrees at 11 bases. The CDR3 contains 15 residues. V lost 0 bases to trimming and J lost 12 bases; unmatched junction nucleotides: 8. Germline loops: CDR1 SGDLS, CDR2 YYNGEE. DNA for the CDR3: TGTGCCAGCAGCGTAGGGGGACTAGCGGCCTCAGGGCAGTTCTTC. Its protein product is CASSVGGLAASGQFF.

In this sample, this clone turned up a few times. This chain connects TRBV6-1 to TRBJ1-4, with D tentatively TRBD1 (5 bases). This CDR3 has 16 amino acids. CDR1 and CDR2 from the germline V gene are MNHNS and SASEGT. The ends were cut back, 4 bases at V and 7 bases at J, with 19 bases in the middle. CDR3 bases: TGTGCCAGCAGTGCTCAGGAGACCCGGAGGGGTGAAAAACTGTTTTTT. Its translation: CASSAQETRRGEKLFF.

The sample holds a few counts of this clone. V usage is TRBV9 and J usage is TRBJ2-1; 14 positions agree with TRBD2. The CDR3 sequence is 16 residues long. Trimming at V came to 2 bases and at J to 4 bases, leaving 2 bases not matched to a gene. Germline loops: CDR1 SGDLS, CDR2 YYNGEE. The DNA for the CDR3 is TGTGCCAGCAGCGTCCGACTAGCGGGAGGGTACAATGAGCAGTTCTTC. Protein: CASSVRLAGGYNEQFF.

This clone appeared a few times. The chain employs TRBV5-1 and TRBJ2-3; D may be TRBD1 (5 bases). The CDR3 sequence is 15 residues long. The ends were cut back, 5 bases at V and 5 bases at J, with 18 bases in the middle. CDR1 SGHRS and CDR2 YFSETQ come from the germline V gene. The CDR3 loop is CASSSNPNQGDTQYF. In nucleotides, the CDR3 is TGCGCCAGCAGTTCGAACCCCAACCAGGGAGATACGCAGTATTTT. Combining the CDR3 with reference TRBV5-1 and TRBJ2-3 gives the whole variable domain KAGVTQTPRYLIKTRGQQVTLSCSPISGHRSVSWYQQTPGQGLQFLFEYFSETQRNKGNFPGRFSGRQFSNSRSEMNVSTLELGDSALYLCASSSNPNQGDTQYFGPGTRLTVL.

This chain links TRBV28 with TRBJ2-3; 7 positions agree with TRBD1. Trimming cost V 7 bases and J 1 base; bases outside gene matches: 5. Germline V gene sequence: CDR1 MDHEN, CDR2 SYDVKM. CDR3 length: 14 amino acids. The DNA for the CDR3 is TGTGCCAGCAACCCGACAGGGCGCACAGATACGCAGTATTTT. Translated, it gives CASNPTGRTDTQYF.

The chain is built from TRBV25-1 and TRBJ1-1; 10 positions match TRBD1. The germline CDR1 and CDR2 sequences are MGHDK and SYGVNS. Trimming at V came to 0 bases and at J to 5 bases, leaving 9 bases not matched to a gene. This CDR3 comprises 17 residues. In DNA form, the CDR3 reads TGTGCCAGCAGTGAATATAGGACAGGGGGTGGAGGTACTGAAGCTTTCTTT. This sequence encodes CASSEYRTGGGGTEAFF. The full variable domain, rest sourced from reference TRBV25-1 and TRBJ1-1, is EADIYQTPRYLVIGTGKKITLECSQTMGHDKMYWYQQDPGMELHLIHYSYGVNSTEKGDLSSESTVSRIRTEHFPLTLESARPSHTSQYLCASSEYRTGGGGTEAFFGQGTRLTVV.

Here the CDR3 DNA reads TGCGCCAGCAGCCCGGGGGACAGAACGGTCTATTACGAGCAGTACTTC. Translating it yields CASSPGDRTVYYEQYF. The J gene is TRBJ2-7, the V gene TRBV5-1; D possibly corresponds to TRBD1 (7 bases). V lost 4 bases and J lost 4, with 21 bases in between. The V gene's germline CDR1 is SGHRS and CDR2 YFSETQ. This CDR3 is 16 amino acids long.

The V gene is TRBV21-1, the J gene TRBJ2-3; the table's D call of TRBD2 was not tested on the DNA. TRBV21-1 is flagged as a pseudogene. There are 13 residues in the CDR3. The CDR3 DNA reads as TGTGCCAGCACCCTACTAAGCACAGATACGCAGTATTTT. This sequence encodes CASTLLSTDTQYF.

This clone was counted a few times. The rearrangement joins TRBV6-5 to TRBJ2-4; 9 bases match TRBD1. Per the germline V gene, CDR1 is MNHEY and CDR2 is SVGAGI. This CDR3 region has 14 residues. J gave up 7 bases and V 4 bases, and 5 bases lay outside the gene matches. The CDR3 region is CASSFRTGANIQYF. CDR3 DNA: TGTGCCAGCAGTTTCCGGACAGGGGCGAACATTCAGTACTTC.

This clone has more than one count but fewer than ten. The V and J genes are TRBV7-2 and TRBJ2-7; 7 nucleotides line up with TRBD1. Trimming at V came to 0 bases and at J to 5 bases, leaving 4 bases not matched to a gene. CDR3 length: 14 residues. Per germline, CDR1 SGHTA and CDR2 FQGNSA. The DNA for the CDR3 is TGTGCCAGCAGCTTAGCGACAGGGCGCAACGAGCAGTACTTC. Amino acid sequence: CASSLATGRNEQYF.

In this sample, this clone turned up many times. The rearrangement links TRBV7-9 to TRBJ2-4; 8 nucleotides match TRBD2. The V gene end was trimmed by 5 bases and the J gene end by 7 bases; junction bases not matched to a gene: 7. The V gene's germline CDR1 is SEHNR and CDR2 FQNEAQ (reference sequence). The CDR3 spans 14 residues. The CDR3 nucleotides are TGTGCCAGCAGCCGCACTAGCGGTACGAACATTCAGTACTTC. Its protein is CASSRTSGTNIQYF.

The chain recombines TRBV30 with TRBJ1-4, with no clear D. V shed 5 bases and J shed 2 bases, with 9 bases lying between them. This CDR3 contains 13 residues. Germline V gene sequence: CDR1 GTSNPN, CDR2 SVGIG (reference sequence). The DNA of the CDR3 is TGTGCCTGGGGGTTAGATACTAATGAAAAACTGTTTTTT. Protein product: CAWGLDTNEKLFF.